This TCR beta chain was captured in a study of blood T cells in healthy people across ages (dated by TCRdb to the mid-2010s). In terms of the full investigation: In model experiments, template switching captured about one uniquely barcoded TCR beta cDNA molecule for every two T cells. Using the same blood draw, the study looked at two additional independent replicas of 1 million unique cDNA reads for two donors, one aged 18 to 29 and the other aged 80 or older. Donors were grouped into four age groups: young (average approximately 15 years), middle-aged (roughly 38), aged (62) and long-lived (approximately 81). Donors of different ages were randomly distributed across sequencing lanes to avoid experimental bias. Using deep sequencing normalized with unique cDNA molecular identifiers, the study measured how TCR beta repertoire diversity changes with age. The paper as a whole reports these results and caveats: Because profiling used bulk unsorted PBMCs, naive and antigen-experienced compartments could not be compared conclusively. Because donor CMV infection status was unknown, age-related changes in expanded clonotypes were potentially confounded. The long-lived group showed more naive CD4+ T cells, fewer expanded clones and increased TCR diversity than the aged group, suggesting age selection. Observed TCR beta diversity per million T cells fell roughly linearly with age, and a significant reduction was already apparent by age approximately 41. A strong correlation was found between observed TCR beta diversity and the percentage of naive T cells measured by flow cytometry. Estimates of total diversity based on one million sequenced T cells were considered lower bounds and underestimates.

About this clonotype: Its antigen target is currently unknown. No per-base quality is available; no much larger clone lies one base away.

Library preparation used 5' RACE. This sample was sequenced with an Illumina HiSeq 2500. A second PCR of 7 to 11 cycles was run with a J-beta primer mix and a sample-barcoded 5' primer. A unique molecular identifier was introduced onto each TCR beta cDNA molecule by a template-switch 5' adaptor carrying 12 random nucleotides. At least 3 million CDR3-containing paired-end reads were obtained from each sample. First-strand cDNA synthesis was performed from all RNA using the Mint cDNA synthesis kit, with priming by a TRBC-specific oligonucleotide. After uracil-DNA glycosylase treatment, a first 18-cycle PCR used universal primers M1SS and BC2_uni_R on all cDNA. Concerning the study's data processing: Normalization of each sample was performed by random selection of 1 million high-quality reads, each carrying a distinct molecular identifier. Instead of being binned into consensus sequences, reads with shared molecular identifiers were discarded. MiTCR, run with a Q25 quality threshold and the strictest error-elimination algorithm, handled CDR3 identification, clonotype clustering and error correction. A nonparametric unseen species model using Euler transformation provided a lower-bound estimate of total TCR beta diversity. TCRdb cleaned the public reads at Q25 with fastp, built clones with MiXCR and kept in-frame beta chains. For every CDR3 protein sequence, its rows merge into one entry that carries the most common genes and DNA. The V and J calls reflect TCRdb's pipeline rather than the authors' work. Across this sample there are 1.5 million to 2 million distinct CDR3 sequences, with approximately 50% seen only once. The top ten constitute around 2.1% of the sample.

Donors were under 40 systemically healthy Caucasian individuals from Russia aged 6 to 90 years. Roughly 9.5 milliliters of peripheral blood were drawn from each donor into EDTA-treated Vacutainer tubes. PBMCs were isolated by Ficoll-Paque density-gradient centrifugation, with at least 6 million obtained per sample. Total RNA was extracted from PBMCs with Trizol reagent, with at least 5.5 micrograms obtained per sample. For every donor, flow cytometry on a PBMC aliquot measured the percentage of naive CD45RAhigh/CD27high T cells. The sample taken for sequencing was blood. This receptor was taken from a woman in her 40s in good health.

The DNA reads as follows: TGTGCCAGCAGTGAGGGACTCACCGGGGAGCTGTTTTTT. Its protein product is CASSEGLTGELFF. Recombination linked TRBV25-1 to TRBJ2-2; a tentative D match to TRBD2 spans 6 bases. The trim is 3 bases for V and 4 bases for J, with a gap of 6 bases between the germline ends. Including the terminal cysteine and phenylalanine, the CDR3 comprises 13 residues. The CDR3 DNA has 39 bases and is translated from base 1. CDR1 MGHDK and CDR2 SYGVNS are derived from the germline V gene.